This T cell receptor beta chain derives from a study of monozygotic twins with cystic fibrosis. On this clone itself: Its target is unknown.

Study results and limitations: Unrelated CF individuals shared fewer identical clonotypes than monozygotic CF twins.

Trimming took off 0 bases at V and 2 bases at J, with 18 bases between the two ends. The CDR3 is 18 residues long. CDR1 is SGDLS, CDR2 YYNGEE, per germline. Profiling relied on immunoSEQ multiplex PCR, and the TCRdb table lists in-frame clones only, not all of them. The sample includes around 29,000 clones, approximately 80% of them seen just once. The chain recombines TRBV9 with TRBJ2-1; no reliable D call. Material for sequencing was blood. The receptor was derived from a girl aged 2 to 10 with cystic fibrosis. The CDR3: CASSVESPADGTYNEQFF. In nucleotides, the CDR3 is TGTGCCAGCAGCGTAGAATCCCCCGCGGACGGTACCTACAATGAGCAGTTCTTC.